This TCR beta chain was identified in a study of blood T cell repertoires in COVID-19. Study background: From the United States, Italy and Spain came samples of acute and convalescent COVID-19.

The germline CDR1 and CDR2 sequences are KGHSH and LQKENI. The CDR3 spans 16 residues. Trimming at V came to 8 bases and at J to 2 bases, leaving 12 bases not matched to a gene. Participant-reported clinical history was the basis for cohort assignment. Cohort 3 donors were reported recovered after two negative PCRs, clearance, or symptom resolution. Per the original data handling: It was from reference gene primer amplification that nucleated cell counts were estimated. Produced via immunoSEQ multiplex PCR; TCRdb's table is partial and in-frame only. V and J calls plus clone size are reproduced from that table; the DNA served to infer D and trimming. In the table there are 40,000 to 50,000 clones, 86% of which are singletons.

This TCR was sampled from a woman between 45 and 60 years old who had recovered from COVID-19. The sample comprised PBMCs or T cells enriched from blood (not recorded which). This chain links TRBV18 with TRBJ2-7, with TRBD1 matching 10 bases. CDR3 residues: CASAGSRDRGPYEQYF. The DNA of the CDR3 is TGTGCCAGCGCAGGGAGCCGGGACAGGGGACCCTACGAGCAGTACTTC.